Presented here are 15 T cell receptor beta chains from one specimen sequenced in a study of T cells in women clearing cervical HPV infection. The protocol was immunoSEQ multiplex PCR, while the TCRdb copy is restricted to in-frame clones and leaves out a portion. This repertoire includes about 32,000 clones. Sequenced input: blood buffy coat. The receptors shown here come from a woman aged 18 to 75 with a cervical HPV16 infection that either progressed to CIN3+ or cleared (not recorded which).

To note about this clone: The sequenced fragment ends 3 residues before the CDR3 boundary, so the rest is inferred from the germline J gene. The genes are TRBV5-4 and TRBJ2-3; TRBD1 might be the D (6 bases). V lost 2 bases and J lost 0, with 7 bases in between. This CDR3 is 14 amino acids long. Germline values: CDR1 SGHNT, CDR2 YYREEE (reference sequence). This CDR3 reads CASSLGGSTDTQYF. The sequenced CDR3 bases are TGTGCCAGCAGCTTAGGGGGAAGCACAGATACG.

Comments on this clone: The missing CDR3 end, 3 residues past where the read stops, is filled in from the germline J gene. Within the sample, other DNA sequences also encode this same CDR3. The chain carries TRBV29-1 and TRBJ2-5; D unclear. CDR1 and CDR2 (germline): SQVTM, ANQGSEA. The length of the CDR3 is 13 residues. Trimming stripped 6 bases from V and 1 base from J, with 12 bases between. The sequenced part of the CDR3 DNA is TGCAGCGTACCAGCGCGACCCCAAGAGACC. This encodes CSVPARPQET. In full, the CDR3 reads CSVPARPQETQYF. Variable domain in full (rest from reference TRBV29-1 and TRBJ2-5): SAVISQKPSRDICQRGTSLTIQCQVDSQVTMMFWYRQQPGQSLTLIATANQGSEATYESGFVIDKFPISRPNLTFSTLTVSNMSPEDSSIYLCSVPARPQETQYFGPGTRLLVL.

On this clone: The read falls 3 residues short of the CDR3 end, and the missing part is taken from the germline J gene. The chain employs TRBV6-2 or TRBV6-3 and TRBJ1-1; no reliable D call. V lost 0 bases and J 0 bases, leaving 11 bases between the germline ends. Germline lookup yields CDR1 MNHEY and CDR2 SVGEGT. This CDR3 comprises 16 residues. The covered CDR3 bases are TGTGCCAGCAGTTACTCGGGCAGCACCTTGAACACTGAA. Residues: CASSYSGSTLNTE. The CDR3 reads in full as CASSYSGSTLNTEAFF.

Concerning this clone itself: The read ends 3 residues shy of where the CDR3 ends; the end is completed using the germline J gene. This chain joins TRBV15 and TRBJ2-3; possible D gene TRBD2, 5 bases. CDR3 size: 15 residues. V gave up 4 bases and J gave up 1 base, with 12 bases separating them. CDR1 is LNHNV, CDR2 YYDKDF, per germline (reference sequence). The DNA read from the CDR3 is TGTGCCACCAGCATACTAGTCGGGGGCACAGATACG. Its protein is CATSILVGGTDT. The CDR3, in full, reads CATSILVGGTDTQYF.

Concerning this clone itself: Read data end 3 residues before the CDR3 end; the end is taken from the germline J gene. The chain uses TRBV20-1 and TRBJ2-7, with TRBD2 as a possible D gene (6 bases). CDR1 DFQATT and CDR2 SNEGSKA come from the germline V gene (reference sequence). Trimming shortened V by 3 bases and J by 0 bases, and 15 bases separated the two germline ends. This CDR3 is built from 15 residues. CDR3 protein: CSARPLGGYSYEQYF. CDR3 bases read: TGCAGTGCTAGGCCATTGGGGGGATACTCCTACGAG.

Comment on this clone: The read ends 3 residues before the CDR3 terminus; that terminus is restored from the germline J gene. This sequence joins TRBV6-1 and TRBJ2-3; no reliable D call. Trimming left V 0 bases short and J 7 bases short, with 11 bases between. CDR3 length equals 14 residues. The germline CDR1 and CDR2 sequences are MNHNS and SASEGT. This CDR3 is CASSEATLLNTQYF. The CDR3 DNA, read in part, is TGTGCCAGCAGTGAAGCTACCCTGCTAAATACG.

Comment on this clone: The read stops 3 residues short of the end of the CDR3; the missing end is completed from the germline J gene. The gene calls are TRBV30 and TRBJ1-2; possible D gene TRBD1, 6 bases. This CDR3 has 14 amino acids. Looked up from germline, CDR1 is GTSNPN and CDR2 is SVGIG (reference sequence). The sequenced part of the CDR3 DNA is TGTGCCTGGAACTCGATAGGGGGATCGCGCGAC. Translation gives CAWNSIGGSRD. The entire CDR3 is CAWNSIGGSRDYTF. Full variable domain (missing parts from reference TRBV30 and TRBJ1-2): SQTIHQWPATLVQPVGSPLSLECTVEGTSNPNLYWYRQAAGRGLQLLFYSVGIGQISSEVPQNLSASRPQDRQFILSSKKLLLSDSGFYLCAWNSIGGSRDYTFGSGTRLTVV.

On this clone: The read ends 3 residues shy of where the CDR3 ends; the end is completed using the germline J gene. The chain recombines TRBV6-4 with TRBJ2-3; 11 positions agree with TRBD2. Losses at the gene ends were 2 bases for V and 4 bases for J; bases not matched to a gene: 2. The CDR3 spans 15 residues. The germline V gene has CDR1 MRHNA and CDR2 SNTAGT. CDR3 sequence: CASSDVAGGPDTQYF. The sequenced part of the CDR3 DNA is TGTGCCAGCAGTGACGTAGCGGGGGGGCCAGATACG.

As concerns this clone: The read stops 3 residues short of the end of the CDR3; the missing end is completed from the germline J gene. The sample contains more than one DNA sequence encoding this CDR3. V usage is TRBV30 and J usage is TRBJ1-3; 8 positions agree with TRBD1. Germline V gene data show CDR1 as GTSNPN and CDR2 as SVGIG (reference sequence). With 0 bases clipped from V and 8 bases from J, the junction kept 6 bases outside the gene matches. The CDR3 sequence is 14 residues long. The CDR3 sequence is CAWSVPRGQDTIYF. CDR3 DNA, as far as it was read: TGTGCCTGGAGTGTACCCAGGGGGCAAGACACC.

The CDR3 DNA, read in part, is TGCAGTGCTAGACCTAACGACAGAGATACG. This sequence encodes CSARPNDRDT. The entire CDR3 protein is CSARPNDRDTQYF. The V and J genes are TRBV20-1 and TRBJ2-3; TRBD1 might be the D (5 bases). The read ends 3 residues early relative to the CDR3; the germline J gene fills the gap. The CDR3 extends over 13 amino acids. V lost 2 bases and J 5 bases, leaving 11 bases between the germline ends. Per germline, CDR1 DFQATT and CDR2 SNEGSKA (reference sequence).

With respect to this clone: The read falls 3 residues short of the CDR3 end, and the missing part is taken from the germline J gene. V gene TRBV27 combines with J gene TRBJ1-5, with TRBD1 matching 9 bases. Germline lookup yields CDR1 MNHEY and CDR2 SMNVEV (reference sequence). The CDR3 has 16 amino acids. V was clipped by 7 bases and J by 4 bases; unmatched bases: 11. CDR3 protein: CASTLRGDRENQPQHF. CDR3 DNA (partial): TGTGCCAGCACCCTAAGAGGGGACAGGGAAAATCAGCCC.

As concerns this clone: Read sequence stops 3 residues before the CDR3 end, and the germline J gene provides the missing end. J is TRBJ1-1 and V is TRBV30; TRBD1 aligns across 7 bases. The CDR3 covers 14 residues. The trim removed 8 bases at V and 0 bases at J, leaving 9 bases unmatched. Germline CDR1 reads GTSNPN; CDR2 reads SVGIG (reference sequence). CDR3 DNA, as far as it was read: TGTGCCAGAGGGACAGAGGATATGAACACTGAA. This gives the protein CARGTEDMNTE. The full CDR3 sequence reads CARGTEDMNTEAFF.

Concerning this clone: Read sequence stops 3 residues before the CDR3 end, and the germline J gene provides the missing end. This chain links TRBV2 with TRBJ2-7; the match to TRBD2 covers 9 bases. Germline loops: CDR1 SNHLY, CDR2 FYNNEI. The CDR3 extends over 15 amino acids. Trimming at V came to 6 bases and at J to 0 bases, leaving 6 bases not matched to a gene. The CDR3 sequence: CASREYSGSSYEQYF. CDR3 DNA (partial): TGTGCCAGCAGGGAATATAGCGGGAGCTCCTACGAG.

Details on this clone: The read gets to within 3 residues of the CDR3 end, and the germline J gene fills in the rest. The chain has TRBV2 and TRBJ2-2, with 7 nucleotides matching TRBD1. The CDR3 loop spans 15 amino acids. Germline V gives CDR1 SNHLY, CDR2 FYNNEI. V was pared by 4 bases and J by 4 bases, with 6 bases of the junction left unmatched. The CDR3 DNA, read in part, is TGTGCCAGCAGTGTAGGGGGCCGCGGCACCGGGGAG. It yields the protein CASSVGGRGTGE. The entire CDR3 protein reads CASSVGGRGTGELFF.

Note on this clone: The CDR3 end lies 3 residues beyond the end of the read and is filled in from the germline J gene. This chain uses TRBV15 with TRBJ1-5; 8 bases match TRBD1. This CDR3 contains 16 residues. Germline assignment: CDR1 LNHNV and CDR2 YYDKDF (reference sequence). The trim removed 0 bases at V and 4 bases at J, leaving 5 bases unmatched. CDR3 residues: CATSRDAGQDNQPQHF. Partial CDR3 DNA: TGTGCCACCAGCAGAGATGCGGGACAGGATAATCAGCCC.